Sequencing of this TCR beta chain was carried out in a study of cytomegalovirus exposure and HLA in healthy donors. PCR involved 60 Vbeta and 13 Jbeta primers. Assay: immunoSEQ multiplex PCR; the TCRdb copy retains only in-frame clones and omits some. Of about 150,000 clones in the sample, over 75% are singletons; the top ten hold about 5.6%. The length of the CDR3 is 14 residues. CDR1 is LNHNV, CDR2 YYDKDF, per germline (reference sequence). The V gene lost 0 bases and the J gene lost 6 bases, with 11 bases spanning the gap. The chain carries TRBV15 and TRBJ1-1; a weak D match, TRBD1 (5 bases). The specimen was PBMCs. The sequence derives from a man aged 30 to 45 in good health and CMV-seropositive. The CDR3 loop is CATSRDREGPEAFF. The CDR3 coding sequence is TGTGCCACCAGCAGAGACAGGGAAGGGCCTGAAGCTTTCTTT.